A single sample gave rise to the 18 T cell receptor beta chains below, sequenced in a study of blood T cell repertoires in COVID-19. Clones were read by immunoSEQ multiplex PCR, and TCRdb kept only the in-frame ones, dropping some. The sample has more than 200,000 clones, roughly 82% seen once; the top ten hold roughly 4.9%. Specimen: peripheral blood. The receptor set was obtained from a woman aged 80 or older with active or convalescent COVID-19.

This clone was recorded only once. This chain uses TRBV30 with TRBJ2-6; D is possibly TRBD2 (6 bases). Trimming cost V 8 bases and J 0 bases, with 20 bases left between them. CDR3 size: 17 residues. From germline, CDR1 is GTSNPN and CDR2 SVGIG (reference sequence). CDR3 loop: CAVGPPGLNSGANVLTF. CDR3 bases: TGTGCCGTAGGGCCCCCGGGACTGAACTCTGGGGCCAACGTCCTGACTTTC.

The rearrangement links TRBV24-1 to TRBJ2-5; 11 nucleotides match TRBD2. After removal of 4 bases from V and 5 bases from J, the junction contained 8 bases not matched to a gene. This CDR3 is built from 16 residues. Germline V gene data show CDR1 as KGHDR and CDR2 as SFDVKD. As DNA, the CDR3 is TGTGCCACCAGTGACACCTCCCGACTAGCGGGGGAGACCCAGTACTTC. It yields the protein CATSDTSRLAGETQYF.

This sequence joins TRBV28 and TRBJ1-4; D possibly corresponds to TRBD1 (5 bases). Trimming removed 8 bases from V and 5 bases from J, with 15 bases in between. Germline V gene data show CDR1 as MDHEN and CDR2 as SYDVKM. CDR3 size: 14 residues. Here the CDR3 reads CASGRDGQNEKLFF. The CDR3 DNA reads as TGTGCCAGCGGGCGGGACGGGCAAAATGAAAAACTGTTTTTT.

The rearrangement uses TRBV7-2 and TRBJ1-4; D remains unclear. Deletions cut 5 bases from V and 7 bases from J, with 17 bases between. Germline lookup yields CDR1 SGHTA and CDR2 FQGNSA. This CDR3 is 15 amino acids long. CDR3 DNA: TGTGCCAGCAGCGCGAACGGTGCAGGTGGTGAAAAACTGTTTTTT. This codes for CASSANGAGGEKLFF.

V usage is TRBV11-2 and J usage is TRBJ2-7, with a weak D call TRBD1 (6 bases). V lost 3 bases and J 3 bases, leaving 12 bases between the germline ends. The CDR3 totals 14 residues. Per the germline V gene, CDR1 is SGHAT and CDR2 is FQNNGV. In nucleotides, the CDR3 is TGTGCCAGCAGCTTCTCGGGACACCTCTACGAGCAGTACTTC. This encodes CASSFSGHLYEQYF.

V gene TRBV25-1 combines with J gene TRBJ2-7; the match to TRBD1 covers 7 bases. CDR1 and CDR2 from the germline V gene are MGHDK and SYGVNS. The CDR3 runs to 13 residues. V trimming: 6 bases; J trimming: 2 bases; junction bases outside the gene matches: 4. The CDR3, as DNA: TGTGCCAGCAGAGGACAGGCGACCTACGAGCAGTACTTC. Translation gives CASRGQATYEQYF.

The CDR3 DNA reads as TGCGCCAGCAGCTCAACAGGGGGCGCCGCTGGAAACACCATATATTTT. It codes for CASSSTGGAAGNTIYF. This sequence joins TRBV5-1 and TRBJ1-3; 9 positions match TRBD1. The CDR3 runs 16 residues. Trimming removed 3 bases from V and 2 bases from J; junction bases left unmatched: 6. The germline V gene encodes CDR1 SGHRS and CDR2 YFSETQ.

This clone was seen only once. The chain recombines TRBV10-3 with TRBJ1-3; TRBD1 is a possible D gene (6 bases). The V and J ends lost 3 bases and 4 bases respectively, with 13 bases between them. The CDR3 runs to 15 residues. The germline CDR1 and CDR2 sequences are ENHRY and SYGVKD. DNA for the CDR3: TGTGCCATCAGTGACGGGACATCAGTGGGAAACACCATATATTTT. Translation: CAISDGTSVGNTIYF.

This chain connects TRBV11-2 to TRBJ2-7; D unclear. This CDR3 comprises 12 residues. V lost 3 bases to trimming and J lost 2 bases, with 5 bases between them. Per germline, CDR1 SGHAT and CDR2 FQNNGV. The CDR3 sequence: CASSFLPYEQYF. The CDR3 nucleotides are TGTGCCAGCAGCTTCCTTCCCTACGAGCAGTACTTC.

The chain joins TRBV2 to TRBJ1-4; 9 bases line up with TRBD1. Trimming cost V 5 bases and J 7 bases; bases outside gene matches: 5. The germline gives CDR1 SNHLY, CDR2 FYNNEI. The CDR3 runs 14 residues. CDR3 nucleotide sequence: TGTGCCAGCAGTTTGGACAGGGGAAGTGAAAAACTGTTTTTT. Residues: CASSLDRGSEKLFF.

The V call is TRBV11-2, the J call TRBJ2-2, with TRBD1 identical over 8 bases. Per germline, CDR1 SGHAT and CDR2 FQNNGV. There are 16 residues in the CDR3. After removal of 5 bases from V and 1 base from J, the junction contained 6 bases not matched to a gene. Written as DNA, the CDR3 is TGTGCCAGCAGCCCTCGGACAGGGATGAACACCGGGGAGCTGTTTTTT. This encodes CASSPRTGMNTGELFF.

This chain connects TRBV19 to TRBJ1-6; D is unclear. Germline-derived CDR1 and CDR2 are LNHDA and SQIVND (reference sequence). The CDR3 is made up of 12 amino acids. Trimming pared 3 bases from V and 9 bases from J, leaving 6 bases between. This CDR3 reads CASSIGSSPLHF. The CDR3 bases are TGTGCCAGTAGTATCGGGAGTTCACCCCTCCACTTT.

The chain combines TRBV18 with TRBJ1-1; TRBD1 is a possible D gene (5 bases). Trimming removed 2 bases from V and 8 bases from J, with 12 bases in between. The CDR3 spans 13 residues. Looked up from germline, CDR1 is KGHSH and CDR2 is LQKENI. DNA of the CDR3: TGTGCCAGCTCACCAACTACAGGATTAGAAGCTTTCTTT. Translation: CASSPTTGLEAFF.

This clone was counted only a few times. This chain links TRBV18 with TRBJ1-3, with 11 bases that match TRBD1. V lost 6 bases to trimming and J lost 7 bases; unmatched junction nucleotides: 5. The CDR3 is 14 residues long. Per the germline V gene, CDR1 is KGHSH and CDR2 is LQKENI. CDR3 sequence reads: CASSSGQGANTIYF. The CDR3 DNA follows: TGTGCCAGCTCCTCCGGACAGGGGGCGAACACCATATATTTT. The full variable domain, its missing parts supplied by reference TRBV18 and TRBJ1-3, is NAGVMQNPRHLVRRRGQEARLRCSPMKGHSHVYWYRQLPEEGLKFMVYLQKENIIDESGMPKERFSAEFPKEGPSILRIQQVVRGDSAAYFCASSSGQGANTIYFGEGSWLTVV.

The chain uses TRBV27 and TRBJ2-3; D is possibly TRBD2 (6 bases). The CDR3 consists of 15 residues. The germline gives CDR1 MNHEY, CDR2 SMNVEV (reference sequence). Trimming took 0 bases from V and 2 from J, leaving 9 bases between them. CDR3 residues: CASSLSKRATDTQYF. The CDR3 DNA reads TGTGCCAGCAGTTTATCGAAGCGGGCCACAGATACGCAGTATTTT.

This chain joins TRBV7-2 and TRBJ1-6; the D gene is possibly TRBD1 (6 bases). The germline CDR1 and CDR2 sequences are SGHTA and FQGNSA. V shed 5 bases and J shed 9 bases, with 17 bases lying between them. The CDR3 contains 15 residues. CDR3 region: CASSNARGFGSPLHF. For the CDR3, the DNA is TGTGCCAGCAGCAATGCCAGGGGTTTTGGTTCACCCCTCCACTTT.

The chain joins TRBV5-1 to TRBJ1-6; possible D gene TRBD1, 6 bases. The V end lost 3 bases, the J end lost 6 bases, and 16 bases lay between the germline ends. The germline CDR1 and CDR2 sequences are SGHRS and YFSETQ. The CDR3 loop spans 16 amino acids. The CDR3 nucleotides read TGCGCCAGCAGCTCAGACACAGGGTTGGGTAATTCACCCCTCCACTTT. This translates into CASSSDTGLGNSPLHF. Looking up the rest from reference TRBV5-1 and TRBJ1-6 gives the full variable domain: KAGVTQTPRYLIKTRGQQVTLSCSPISGHRSVSWYQQTPGQGLQFLFEYFSETQRNKGNFPGRFSGRQFSNSRSEMNVSTLELGDSALYLCASSSDTGLGNSPLHFGNGTRLTVT.

V and J are TRBV6-5 and TRBJ2-1, with D perhaps TRBD2 (5 bases). Germline loops: CDR1 MNHEY, CDR2 SVGAGI. Deletions cut 0 bases from V and 5 bases from J, with 11 bases between. CDR3 length equals 15 residues. The CDR3 loop is CASSYSRDRDNEQFF. The DNA for the CDR3 is TGTGCCAGCAGTTACTCGAGGGATAGGGACAATGAGCAGTTCTTC.